The T cell receptor (beta chain) described here comes from a study of blood T cell repertoires in COVID-19. The assay was immunoSEQ multiplex PCR, and TCRdb's table has in-frame clones only and misses some. Here the sample spans roughly 400,000 clones, 91% being singletons. Trimming took 5 bases from V and 0 from J, leaving 14 bases between them. The germline gives CDR1 SEHNR, CDR2 FQNEAQ (reference sequence). This CDR3 comprises 17 residues. The TCR originated in a woman in her 40s who had been exposed to COVID-19. Sequences were obtained from PBMCs or T cells enriched from blood (not recorded which). This chain links TRBV7-9 with TRBJ1-6, with no clear D. In DNA form, the CDR3 reads TGTGCCAGCAGCGAGGAGGGCAGAAGCTCCTATAATTCACCCCTCCACTTT. It specifies CASSEEGRSSYNSPLHF.